This T cell receptor beta chain comes out of a study of shared clonotypes between healthy human individuals (dated by TCRdb to about 2020). Looking at the study overall: The cohort included a few men and a couple of women between 18 and 49 years of age. Blood TCR repertoires of a handful of healthy adults were deeply sequenced to estimate repertoire size and the extent of clonotype sharing between individuals. Libraries were prepared and TCR repertoires were sequenced by different laboratories using diverse techniques, in order to increase sequencing depth and limit assay-specific biases. Leukapheresis yielded between about 0.8 and 8.9 billion PBMCs per donor. What the research found in general, with its limitations: Sampling was limited to blood, and TCR repertoires in tissue likely differ from TCR repertoires in blood. The genetic and exposure-history diversity represented was limited by the small number of donors. Pairwise subsampling led to the expectation that sequencing depth would affect the degree of clonotype sharing among donors.

Healthy HIV-negative adults with no recently reported acute infections or vaccinations were included as donors. Only Caucasian adults living in Nashville, Tennessee, USA were represented among the donors. For unsorted samples, some 90 million PBMCs were counted and genomic DNA was extracted with the QIAamp DNA Blood Mini kit. Blood was collected by leukapheresis, and PBMCs were isolated by Ficoll-Histopaque density gradient centrifugation and then cryopreserved in liquid nitrogen vapor phase. This clone was seen once. The antigen this receptor binds is unknown. Since a far larger clone is one base different, this is likely a read error. Other DNA variants within this sample encode the same CDR3. TCR CDR3 regions were amplified from genomic DNA by multiplex PCR using the deep immunoSEQ assay. Extracted genomic DNA from each cell subset was spread evenly across all wells of several immunoSEQ 96-well plates, with each plate serving as a replicate. For unsorted PBMC, roughly 0.3 ug genomic DNA, equal to roughly 33,000 T cell genomes, was loaded into each replicate PCR. Genomic DNA from unsorted PBMC was sequenced over ten immunoSEQ deep assay plates. Purified libraries were quantified with a Qubit 3.0 fluorometer, sized on a Bioanalyzer 2100, and re-quantified with the KAPA Library Quantification kit. Each immunoSEQ 96-well plate was sequenced on its own single-read 150-cycle Illumina NextSeq 550 flow cell. In the source study's methods: Because only junctional sequences without quality scores were contained in the immunoSEQ output, filtering matching that applied to full-length reads could not be performed. Sequences were annotated with PyIR, a Python wrapper for IgBLAST v1.9, using IMGT germline references to assign V/J genes and CDR3. Reads with weak V/J assignments (E-value above 1e-6), missing CDR3, stop codons, out-of-frame junctions, or ambiguous translated residues were removed. A V3J clonotype was defined by an identical inferred V gene, J gene, and CDR3 amino acid sequence. To compute the percentage overlap between repertoires, the number of shared unique clonotypes was divided by the size of the smaller repertoire. Three approaches were used to assess repertoire richness: RTK rarefaction, the Chao1 estimator, and Recon v2.1 estimates of unobserved clonotypes. The immuneACCESS repertoire file appears here via TCRdb, limited to in-frame rearrangements. These files lack a portion of the clones; in checked studies, under half of the deficit traces to unresolved V genes, and the cause of the others is not known. V, J and clone size reflect that table, while D and trimming were determined from the DNA. This sample is represented by 470,000 or so clones; 81% of them were singletons. The ten largest clones add up to roughly 13% of the sample.

The CDR3 runs 16 residues from the cysteine to the phenylalanine. The read is trimmed to its CDR3 DNA, 48 bases read in frame from base 1. CDR1 and CDR2, looked up from the germline V gene, are SGHTA and FQGNSA. Sequencing input: PBMCs. This receptor was taken from a woman aged 40-49 years in good health. Some clones in this sample may be carry-over from other donors' samples. The V gene is TRBV7-2 and the J gene is TRBJ1-4; the D gene cannot be resolved reliably. The nucleotides are TGTGCAAGCAGCTTTGCTGCGGCCGCAACTAATGAAAAACTGTTTTTT. Its translation is CASSFAAAATNEKLFF.